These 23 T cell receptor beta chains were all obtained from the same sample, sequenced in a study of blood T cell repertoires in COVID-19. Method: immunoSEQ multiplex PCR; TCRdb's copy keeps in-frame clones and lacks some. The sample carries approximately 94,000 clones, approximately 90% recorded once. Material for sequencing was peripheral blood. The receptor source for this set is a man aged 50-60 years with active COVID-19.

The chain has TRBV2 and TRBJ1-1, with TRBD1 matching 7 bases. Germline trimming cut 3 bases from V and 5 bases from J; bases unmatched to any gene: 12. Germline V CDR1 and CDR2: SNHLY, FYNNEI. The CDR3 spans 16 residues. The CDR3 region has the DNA TGTGCCAGCAGTGATCGACAGGGAGTGAGTAGGACTGAAGCTTTCTTT. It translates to CASSDRQGVSRTEAFF.

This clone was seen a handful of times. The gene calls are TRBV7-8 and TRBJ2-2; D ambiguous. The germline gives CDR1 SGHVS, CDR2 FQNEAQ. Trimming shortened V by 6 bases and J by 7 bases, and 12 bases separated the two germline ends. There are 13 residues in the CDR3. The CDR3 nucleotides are TGTGCCAGCAGGATTAGATCAGGCGGGGAGCTGTTTTTT. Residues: CASRIRSGGELFF. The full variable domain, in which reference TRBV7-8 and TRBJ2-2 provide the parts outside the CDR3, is GAGVSQSPRYKVAKRGQDVALRCDPISGHVSLFWYQQALGQGPEFLTYFQNEAQLDKSGLPSDRFFAERPEGSVSTLKIQRTQQEDSAVYLCASRIRSGGELFFGEGSRLTVL.

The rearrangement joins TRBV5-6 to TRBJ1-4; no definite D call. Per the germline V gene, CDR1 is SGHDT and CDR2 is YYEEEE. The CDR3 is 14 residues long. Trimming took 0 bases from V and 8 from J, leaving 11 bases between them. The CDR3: CASSLGQVQEKLFF. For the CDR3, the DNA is TGTGCCAGCAGCTTGGGGCAGGTACAAGAAAAACTGTTTTTT.

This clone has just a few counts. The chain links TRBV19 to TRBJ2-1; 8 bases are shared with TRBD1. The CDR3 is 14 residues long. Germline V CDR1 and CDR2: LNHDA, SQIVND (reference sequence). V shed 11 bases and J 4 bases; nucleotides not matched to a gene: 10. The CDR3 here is CACKTGAPYNEQFF. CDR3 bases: TGTGCCTGTAAGACAGGGGCCCCATACAATGAGCAGTTCTTC.

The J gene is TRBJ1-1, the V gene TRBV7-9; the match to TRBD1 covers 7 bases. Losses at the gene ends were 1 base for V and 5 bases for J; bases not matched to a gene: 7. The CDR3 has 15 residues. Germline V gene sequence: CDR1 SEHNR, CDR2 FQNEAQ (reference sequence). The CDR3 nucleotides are TGTGCCAGCAGCTTAGGGGGACAGTCGGGGACTGAAGCTTTCTTT. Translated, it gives CASSLGGQSGTEAFF.

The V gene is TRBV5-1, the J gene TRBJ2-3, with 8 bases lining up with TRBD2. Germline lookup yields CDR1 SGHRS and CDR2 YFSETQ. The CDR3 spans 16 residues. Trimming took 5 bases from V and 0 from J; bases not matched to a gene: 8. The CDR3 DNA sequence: TGCGCCAGCAGAGTAGCGGGGATTTCTAGCACAGATACGCAGTATTTT. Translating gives CASRVAGISSTDTQYF.

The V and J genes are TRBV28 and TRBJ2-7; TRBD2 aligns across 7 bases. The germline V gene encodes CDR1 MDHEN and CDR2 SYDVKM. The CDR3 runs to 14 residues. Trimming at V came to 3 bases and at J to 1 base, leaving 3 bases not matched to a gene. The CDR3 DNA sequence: TGTGCCAGCAGTTTGGGAGGGCAGTCCTACGAGCAGTACGTC. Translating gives CASSLGGQSYEQYV.

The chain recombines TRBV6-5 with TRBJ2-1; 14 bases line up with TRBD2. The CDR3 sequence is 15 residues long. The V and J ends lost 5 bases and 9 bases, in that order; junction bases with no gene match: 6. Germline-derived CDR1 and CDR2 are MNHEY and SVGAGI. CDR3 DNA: TGTGCCAGCAGTCTAGGGACTAGCGGGAGTGCTGAGCAGTTCTTC. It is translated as CASSLGTSGSAEQFF.

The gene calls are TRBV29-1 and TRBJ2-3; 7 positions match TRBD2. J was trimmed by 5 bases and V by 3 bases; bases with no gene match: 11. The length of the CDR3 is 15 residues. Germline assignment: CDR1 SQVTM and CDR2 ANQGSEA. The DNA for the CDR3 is TGCAGCGTTGACCGAAGCGGGGTGGGGGAAGATACGCAGTATTTT. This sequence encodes CSVDRSGVGEDTQYF.

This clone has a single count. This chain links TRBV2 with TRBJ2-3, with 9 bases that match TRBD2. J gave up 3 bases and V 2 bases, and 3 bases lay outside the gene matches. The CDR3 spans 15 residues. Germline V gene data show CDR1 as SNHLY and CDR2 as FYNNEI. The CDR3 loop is CASSELAGGTDTQYF. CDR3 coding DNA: TGTGCCAGCAGTGAATTGGCGGGGGGGACAGATACGCAGTATTTT. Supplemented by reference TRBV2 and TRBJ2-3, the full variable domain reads EPEVTQTPSHQVTQMGQEVILRCVPISNHLYFYWYRQILGQKVEFLVSFYNNEISEKSEIFDDQFSVERPDGSNFTLKIRSTKLEDSAMYFCASSELAGGTDTQYFGPGTRLTVL.

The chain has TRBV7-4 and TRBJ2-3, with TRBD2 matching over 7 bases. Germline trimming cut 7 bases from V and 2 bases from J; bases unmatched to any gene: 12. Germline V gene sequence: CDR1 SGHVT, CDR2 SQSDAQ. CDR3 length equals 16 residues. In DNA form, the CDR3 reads TGTGCCAGCAACCCTGGGGGGGAGTCAACCACAGATACGCAGTATTTT. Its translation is CASNPGGESTTDTQYF. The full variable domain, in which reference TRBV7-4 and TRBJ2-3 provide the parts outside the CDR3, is GAGVSQSPRYKVAKRGRDVALRCDSISGHVTLYWYRQTLGQGSEVLTYSQSDAQRDKSGRPSGRFSAERPERSVSTLKIQRTEQGDSAVYLCASNPGGESTTDTQYFGPGTRLTVL.

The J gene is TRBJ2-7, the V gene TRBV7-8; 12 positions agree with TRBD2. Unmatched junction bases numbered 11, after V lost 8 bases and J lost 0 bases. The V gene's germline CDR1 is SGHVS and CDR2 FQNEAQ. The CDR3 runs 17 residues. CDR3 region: CASLLTSGGRSSYEQYF. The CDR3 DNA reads TGTGCCAGCCTACTGACTAGCGGGGGCCGAAGCTCCTACGAGCAGTACTTC.

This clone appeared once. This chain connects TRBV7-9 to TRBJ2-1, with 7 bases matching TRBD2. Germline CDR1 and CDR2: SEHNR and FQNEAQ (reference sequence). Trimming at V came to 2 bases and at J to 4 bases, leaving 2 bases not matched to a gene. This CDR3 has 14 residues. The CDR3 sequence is CASSLLAVYNEQFF. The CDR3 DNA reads TGTGCCAGCAGCTTACTAGCGGTTTACAATGAGCAGTTCTTC.

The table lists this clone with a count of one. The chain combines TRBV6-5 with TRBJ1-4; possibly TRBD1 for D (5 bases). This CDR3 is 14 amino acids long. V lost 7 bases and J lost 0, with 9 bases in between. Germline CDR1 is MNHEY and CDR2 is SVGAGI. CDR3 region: CASTGIATNEKLFF. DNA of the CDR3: TGTGCCAGCACAGGGATTGCAACTAATGAAAAACTGTTTTTT.

The CDR3 DNA reads TGTGCCAGCAGCGCCCTTAGCGGGAGACCCCACAATGAGCAGTTCTTC. The encoded protein is CASSALSGRPHNEQFF. This sequence joins TRBV7-9 and TRBJ2-1, with 9 bases that match TRBD2. Germline V lookup: CDR1 SEHNR, CDR2 FQNEAQ (reference sequence). CDR3 length: 16 amino acids. The ends lost 5 bases at V and 5 bases at J; junction bases unmatched: 10.

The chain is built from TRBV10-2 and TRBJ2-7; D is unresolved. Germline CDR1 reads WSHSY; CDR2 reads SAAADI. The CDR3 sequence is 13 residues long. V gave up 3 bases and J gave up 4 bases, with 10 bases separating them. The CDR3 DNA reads TGCGCCAGCAGTGAACTCGTAGAGTACGAGCAGTACGTC. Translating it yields CASSELVEYEQYV.

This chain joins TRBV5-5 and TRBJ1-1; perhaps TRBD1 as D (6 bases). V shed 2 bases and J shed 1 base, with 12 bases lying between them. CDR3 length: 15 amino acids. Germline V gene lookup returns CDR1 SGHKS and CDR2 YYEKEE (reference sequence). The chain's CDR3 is CASSLGGRSNTEAFF. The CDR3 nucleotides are TGTGCCAGCAGCTTAGGGGGACGGTCGAACACTGAAGCTTTCTTT.

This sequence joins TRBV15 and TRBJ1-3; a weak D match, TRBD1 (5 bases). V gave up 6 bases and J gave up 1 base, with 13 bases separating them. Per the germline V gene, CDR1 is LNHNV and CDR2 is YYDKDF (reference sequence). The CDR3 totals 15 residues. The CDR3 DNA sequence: TGTGCCACCAGGACGGGGGAAAATTCTGGAAACACCATATATTTT. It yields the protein CATRTGENSGNTIYF.

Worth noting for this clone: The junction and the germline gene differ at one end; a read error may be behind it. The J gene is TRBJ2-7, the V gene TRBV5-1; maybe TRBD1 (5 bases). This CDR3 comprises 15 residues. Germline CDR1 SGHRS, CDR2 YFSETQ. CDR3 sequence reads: CASNLGHLPSYEQYF. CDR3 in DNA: TGCGCCAGCAACTTGGGGCACCTCCCCTCCTACGAGCAGTACTTC.

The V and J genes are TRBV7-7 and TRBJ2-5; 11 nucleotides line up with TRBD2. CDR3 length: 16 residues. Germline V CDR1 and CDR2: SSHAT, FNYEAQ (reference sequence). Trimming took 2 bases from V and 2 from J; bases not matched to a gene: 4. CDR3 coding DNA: TGTGCCAGCAGCTTATCTCTAGCGGGGGGACAAGAGACCCAGTACTTC. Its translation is CASSLSLAGGQETQYF.

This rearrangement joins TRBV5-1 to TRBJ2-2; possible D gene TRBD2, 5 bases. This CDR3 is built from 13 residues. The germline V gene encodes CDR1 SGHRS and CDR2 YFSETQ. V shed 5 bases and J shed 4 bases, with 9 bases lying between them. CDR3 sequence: CASSSGSTGELFF. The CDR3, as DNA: TGCGCCAGCAGTTCGGGAAGCACCGGGGAGCTGTTTTTT.

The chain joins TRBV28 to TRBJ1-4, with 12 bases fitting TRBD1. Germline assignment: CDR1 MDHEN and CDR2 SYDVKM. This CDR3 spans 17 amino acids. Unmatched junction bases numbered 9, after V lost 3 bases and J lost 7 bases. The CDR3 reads CASSFGGQGAIGEKLFF. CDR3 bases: TGTGCCAGCAGTTTCGGGGGACAGGGGGCAATTGGTGAAAAACTGTTTTTT. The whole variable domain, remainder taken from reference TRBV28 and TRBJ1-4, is DVKVTQSSRYLVKRTGEKVFLECVQDMDHENMFWYRQDPGLGLRLIYFSYDVKMKEKGDIPEGYSVSREKKERFSLILESASTNQTSMYLCASSFGGQGAIGEKLFFGSGTQLSVL.

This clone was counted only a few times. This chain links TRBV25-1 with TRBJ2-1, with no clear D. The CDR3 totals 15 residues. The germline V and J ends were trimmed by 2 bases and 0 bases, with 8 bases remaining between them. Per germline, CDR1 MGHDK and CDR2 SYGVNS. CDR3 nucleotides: TGTGCCAGCAGTGAACCGGGTGGCTCCTACAATGAGCAGTTCTTC. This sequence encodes CASSEPGGSYNEQFF.